This T cell receptor beta chain was profiled in a study of cytomegalovirus exposure and HLA in healthy donors. General study points: Most sequenced TCRs were rare (though some public TCRs occurred in many donors).

This clone came up a few times. Its antigen is not known. PCR employed 60 Vbeta and 13 Jbeta primers. Sequencing was performed with immunoSEQ multiplex PCR; in TCRdb, only in-frame clones are kept and a portion is missing. The data show around 280,000 clones, over 85% seen once. V was cut by 2 bases and J by 6 bases, with 11 bases left in between. The CDR3 has 14 amino acids. CDR1 is SGHTA and CDR2 is FQGNSA in the germline V gene. The specimen sequenced was PBMCs. This clonotype originated in a woman between 18 and 30 years old in good health and CMV-seronegative. The genes are TRBV7-2 and TRBJ2-1, with D perhaps TRBD2 (7 bases). This chain's CDR3 is CASSLRGGFNEQFF. The CDR3 nucleotides read TGTGCCAGCAGCTTAAGGGGGGGTTTCAATGAGCAGTTCTTC.